The entry that follows covers one T cell receptor beta chain sequence. What this receptor recognizes is not known. Base qualities are missing; no much larger clone stands one base away. The data were obtained in a study of CD4 T cells in relation to SARS-CoV-2 and coronaviruses (dated by TCRdb to the early 2020s). For context, the study as a whole: The ViraFEST assay cultured PBMCs with antigen for 10 days, then sequenced TCR beta CDR3s to find antigen-specific clonal expansions. Patient-derived lymphoblastoid cell lines were used to map the HLA restriction of shared crossreactive spike epitopes. Memory CD4+ T cell crossreactivity between SARS-CoV-2 and common cold coronavirus spike proteins was assessed at the TCR clonotype level in the study. Expansion assays from other donors in the study were sequenced with a different, Illumina-based TCR-beta assay. The negative reference condition was either a culture with an HIV-1 Nef peptide pool or a culture with no peptide. The Adaptive Biotechnologies TCR-sequencing kit was used to sequence samples from three pre-COVID donors and the naive versus memory experiments, while other data came from Illumina-based sequencing.

General study outcomes and caveats: Approximately 69% of donors had memory CD4+ clonotypes that crossrecognized SARS-CoV-2 and at least one common cold coronavirus spike. Crossreactivity analysis centred on spike protein, so crossreactivity against other viral proteins was not assessed. Because no donor provided both pre-pandemic and post-infection samples, tracing the source of pre-existing responses was limited. Significantly weaker SARS-CoV-2-driven expansion was shown by crossreactive clones than by monoreactive clones, consistent with antigenic imprinting. The study was constrained by small numbers of patients and of tested TCRs.

CD4+ T cells from unexposed donors were collected before the COVID-19 pandemic (2011-2018). After more than 9 days of culture, CD4+ T cells were isolated with the EasySep CD4+ T cell isolation kit. As cell numbers permitted, CD4+ T cells from unexposed donors were tested for reactivity to SARS-CoV-2 S and N and to four common cold coronavirus spike pools. Around 1.8 million PBMCs per well were cultured in IMDM with approximately 4.8% human AB serum and 8.5 to 10 IU/ml IL-2. Half of the culture medium was replaced with fresh IL-2-containing medium on days 3 and 7. In general, every peptide culture condition was set up in three replicate wells. Leukapheresis product for the unexposed donors was bought commercially. PBMCs were isolated from leukapheresis product or whole blood by Ficoll-Paque PLUS gradient centrifugation. PBMCs were either cryopreserved at -140 degrees C or used fresh in the expansion assay. The QIAamp Micro DNA Kit was used to extract genomic DNA from the CD4+ T cells.

The germline V gene (reference sequence) provides CDR1 LNHDA and CDR2 SQIVND. The CDR3 has 11 amino acids, counting the end cysteine and phenylalanine. Only the CDR3 part of the read is kept: 33 bases, read in frame from the first base. The trim is 1 base for V and 8 bases for J, with a gap of 5 bases between the germline ends. Preparation of the library involved the immunoSEQ multiplex PCR assay. Per the original workflow: During preprocessing, nonproductive sequences were removed, as were CDR3s that did not start with C, did not end with F or W, or were shorter than 7 amino acids. The MANAFEST web app identified antigen-specific clonotypes based on expansion compared with the reference and other culture wells. To be counted as positive, a clone had to show significant expansion compared with the reference culture, at an FDR below 0.05, in 2 of 3 replicate wells. A further requirement for positive clones was significant expansion compared with all other tandem wells, along with an odds ratio above 5. After three terminal residues were trimmed from each end, CDR3 homology was quantified as pairwise Levenshtein distance using the stringdist R package. Held by TCRdb, this immuneACCESS table contains in-frame sequences only and omits some clones. Under half of the omission traces to an unresolved V gene where checked; the cause of the rest is unknown. For V, J and clone size, that table is used; D and trimming come from the DNA. The sample table holds more than 20,000 clones, of which about 80% were seen once. In total, the top ten clones hold 16% of the sample.

The clonotype comes from a human donor in good health. The rearranged segments are TRBV19 and TRBJ1-2; the D gene cannot be named for sure. The specimen was CD4+ T cells from PBMCs, cultured in vitro. The DNA sequence is TGTGCCAGTAGTATAGCAGGAGGCTACACCTTC. It specifies CASSIAGGYTF.